The clone carrying this T cell receptor beta chain was counted a few times. Its antigen remains unidentified. A multiplex PCR was run with 60 Vbeta primers and 13 Jbeta primers. The repertoire was sequenced with immunoSEQ multiplex PCR; TCRdb's copy has only in-frame clones and lacks some. The table shows some 150,000 clones, with roughly 8.8% occurring only once. This specimen belongs to a study of cytomegalovirus exposure and HLA in healthy donors. Notes on the study in general: CMV serostatus alone was available as immune exposure information.

The sequencing sample was made of PBMCs. This clonotype was obtained from a woman between 40 and 50 years old in good health and CMV-seropositive.

The CDR3 DNA sequence: TGCGCCAGCAGCTTGAAACAAAACTATGGCTACACCTTC. Its translation: CASSLKQNYGYTF. The chain carries TRBV5-1 and TRBJ1-2; D is unresolved. This CDR3 has 13 residues. CDR1 is SGHRS, CDR2 YFSETQ, per germline. V dropped 1 base and J dropped 2 bases, with 6 bases sitting between them.